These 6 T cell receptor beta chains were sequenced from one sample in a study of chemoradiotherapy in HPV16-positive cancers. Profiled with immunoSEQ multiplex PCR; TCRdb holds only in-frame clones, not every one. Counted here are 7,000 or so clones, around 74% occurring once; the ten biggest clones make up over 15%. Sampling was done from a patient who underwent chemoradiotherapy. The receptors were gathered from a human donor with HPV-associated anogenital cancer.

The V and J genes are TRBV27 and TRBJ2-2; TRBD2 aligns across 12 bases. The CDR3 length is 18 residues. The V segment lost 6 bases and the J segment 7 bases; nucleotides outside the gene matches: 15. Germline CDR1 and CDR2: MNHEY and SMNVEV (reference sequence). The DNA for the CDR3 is TGTGCCAGCAGCGCGATGACTAGCGGGGGCCCTCTTGTCGGGGAGCTGTTTTTT. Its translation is CASSAMTSGGPLVGELFF.

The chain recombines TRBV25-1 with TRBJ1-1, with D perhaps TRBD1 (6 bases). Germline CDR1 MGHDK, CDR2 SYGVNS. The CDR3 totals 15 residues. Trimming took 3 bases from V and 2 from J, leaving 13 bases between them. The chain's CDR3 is CASSDDRSLNTEAFF. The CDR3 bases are TGTGCCAGCAGTGACGACAGGAGCCTAAACACTGAAGCTTTCTTT.

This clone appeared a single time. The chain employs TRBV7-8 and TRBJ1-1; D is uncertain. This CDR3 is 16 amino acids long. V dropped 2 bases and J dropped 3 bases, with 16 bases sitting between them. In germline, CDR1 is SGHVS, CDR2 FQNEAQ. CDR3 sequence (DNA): TGTGCCAGCAGCTTAATAATAGGCAGGCGGTACACTGAAGCTTTCTTT. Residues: CASSLIIGRRYTEAFF.

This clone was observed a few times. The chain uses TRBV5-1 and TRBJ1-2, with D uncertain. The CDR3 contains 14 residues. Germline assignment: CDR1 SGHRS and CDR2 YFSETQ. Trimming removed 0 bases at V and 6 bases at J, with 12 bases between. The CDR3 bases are TGCGCCAGCAGCTTGGGGCCAGCCGAGGATGGCTACACCTTC. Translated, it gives CASSLGPAEDGYTF.

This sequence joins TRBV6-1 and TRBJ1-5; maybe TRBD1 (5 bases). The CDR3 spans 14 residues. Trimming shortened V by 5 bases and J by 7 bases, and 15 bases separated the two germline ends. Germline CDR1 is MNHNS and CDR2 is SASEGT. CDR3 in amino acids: CASSSGTYNQPQHF. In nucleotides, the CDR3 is TGTGCCAGCAGTTCCGGGACCTATAACCAGCCCCAGCATTTT.

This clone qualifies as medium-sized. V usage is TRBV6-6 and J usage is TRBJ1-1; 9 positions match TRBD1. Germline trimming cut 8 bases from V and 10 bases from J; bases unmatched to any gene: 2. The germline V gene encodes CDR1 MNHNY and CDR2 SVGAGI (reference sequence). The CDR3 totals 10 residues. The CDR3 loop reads CASRDRVAFF. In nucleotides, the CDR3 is TGTGCCAGCCGGGACAGGGTAGCTTTCTTT.